This paragraph reports one TCR beta chain. The CDR3 contains 15 residues. Trimming took off 2 bases at V and 6 bases at J, with 14 bases between the two ends. Germline values: CDR1 LNHDA, CDR2 SQIVND (reference sequence). This sample is part of a study of cytomegalovirus exposure and HLA in healthy donors. The overall study: Within an early data release were about 85 million unique TCRs drawn from HLA-typed donors.

13 Jbeta primers and 60 Vbeta primers were used for the PCR. Clones were sequenced by immunoSEQ multiplex PCR, and TCRdb holds only the in-frame ones, with some missing. Here the sample spans approximately 95,000 clones, around 81% being singletons. The sequenced sample was PBMCs. J is TRBJ2-1 and V is TRBV19, with D possibly matching TRBD1 (5 bases). The sequence was collected from a woman between 65 and 79 years old in good health and CMV-seropositive. The CDR3 sequence: CASSILATQGNEQFF. In nucleotides, the CDR3 is TGTGCCAGTAGTATATTGGCGACCCAGGGCAATGAGCAGTTCTTC.